Here is one TCR beta chain with its context. The antigen remains undetermined. TCRdb's table, derived via immunoSEQ multiplex PCR, lists solely in-frame clones and lacks some. The sample contains 90,000 to 150,000 clones, around nine tenths of which appear only once. This sample is drawn from a study of T cell responses to AZD1222 COVID-19 vaccine. Study-wide context: Pooling covered second doses at about 4 or about 12 weeks.

Points from the study as a whole: Most donors were white British, females outnumbered males, and clonal diversity was possibly underestimated. Vaccine-associated CD4 TCRs ranged over spike, dominating at 160-218 and 743-854. Elevations in Spike-specific TCR breadth and depth followed administration of two AZD1222 doses.

The TCR comes from an adult in good health. The sample consisted of peripheral blood, taken on day 0 of AZD1222 vaccination.

DNA of the CDR3: TGCGCCAGCAGCTTGGGCAGATCGAACACCGGGGAGCTGTTTTTT. Translation gives CASSLGRSNTGELFF. This chain joins TRBV5-1 and TRBJ2-2; D is ambiguous. The germline V gene has CDR1 SGHRS and CDR2 YFSETQ. The V and J ends lost 0 bases and 0 bases respectively, with 6 bases between them. CDR3 length: 15 residues.